The clone carrying this T cell receptor beta chain appeared a single time. The target antigen is unknown. A much larger clone sits a single nucleotide away, making a read error possible. These data are taken from a study of CD8 T cells in ankylosing spondylitis. General study results and limits: Disease-linked clones were CD8+ and relatively rare in peripheral blood.

Libraries for TCR beta were made by quantitative 5'-RACE with molecular barcodes. MiXCR, run by TCRdb on the 5' RACE reads, gives a single entry per CDR3 protein. The sample lists 350,000 or so distinct CDR3 sequences; around 10% were seen once. The clonotype originates from a female donor with ankylosing spondylitis or in good health (not recorded which). The sequenced sample was blood, either unsorted or a sorted T cell fraction (not recorded which).

The CDR3, as DNA: TGTGCCAGCAGACCCAATCCGGGACAGGGGAAAGGGACCCAGTACTTC. This gives the protein CASRPNPGQGKGTQYF. The genes are TRBV6-2 or TRBV6-3 and TRBJ2-5, with 10 nucleotides matching TRBD1. Losses at the gene ends were 6 bases for V and 7 bases for J; bases not matched to a gene: 14. The CDR3 is 16 amino acids. Germline V gene sequence: CDR1 MNHEY, CDR2 SVGEGT.